The clone carrying this TCR beta chain turned up a few times. Its matching antigen is unknown. The library put unique molecular identifiers onto individual cDNA molecules. Authors' analysis steps: Counting gave a median of around 89,000 TCRs per sample, with values ranging from about 23,224 to 700,000. TCRdb re-called the RACE reads with MiXCR, one entry per CDR3 protein. The V and J calls and clone size come from TCRdb's table, not from the authors' own analysis. The sample includes a few hundred thousand distinct CDR3 sequences, about 8.1% seen only once; the top ten take roughly 2.5%. CDR3 length: 15 residues. CDR1 and CDR2 from the germline V gene are LGHNA and YSLEER. Trimming left V 1 base short and J 4 bases short, with 13 bases between. The entry originates in a study of human T cells and chemical hapten exposure. Study observations and caveats: No change in TCRs above 1 in 1000 frequency was produced by DPC sensitization. Expanded TCR counts at PT1 were positively correlated with the patch test score.

The time point denotes: pre-sensitization, week 0. Treatment meaning: therapeutic diphenylcyclopropenone sensitization with weekly scalp DPC. The clonotype was recovered from a middle-aged woman with alopecia areata. Some clones in this sample may be carry-over from other donors' samples. This material consisted of whole blood, taken in connection with sensitization to the hapten diphenylcyclopropenone (DPC). The chain links TRBV4-3 to TRBJ1-2; D unresolved. The CDR3 sequence is CASSQGGTFSYGYTF. DNA of the CDR3: TGCGCCAGCAGCCAAGGTGGAACCTTCTCCTATGGCTACACCTTC.